A single sample is the source of the 11 T cell receptor beta chains below, sequenced in a study of blood T cell repertoires in COVID-19 (dated by TCRdb to about 2020). To prepare the library, the immunoSEQ multiplex PCR assay was applied. Here the immuneACCESS table is served through TCRdb, limited to in-frame sequences with V and J called. Missing clones are a known gap in these copies; in checked studies unresolved V genes cover under half, and the rest lacks a known reason. The sample contains approximately 400,000 clones, about four fifths of them found a single time. The ten largest clones add up to less than 6% of the sample. Material: PBMCs or T cells enriched from blood (not recorded which). These receptors originate from a woman aged 50 to 60 who had recovered from COVID-19.

The chain couples TRBV25-1 to TRBJ2-5; D unclear. V lost 3 bases, J lost 2 bases, and 7 bases lay in between. This CDR3 has 13 residues. Germline V gene sequence: CDR1 MGHDK, CDR2 SYGVNS. The CDR3, as DNA: TGTGCCAGCAGTGAGTGGGCTCAAGAGACCCAGTACTTC. This gives the protein CASSEWAQETQYF.

This clone was observed a handful of times. CDR3: CASSLGFTAAEGYGYTF. For the CDR3, the DNA is TGTGCCAGCAGCTTGGGATTTACAGCAGCAGAGGGCTATGGCTACACCTTC. The chain is built from TRBV7-9 and TRBJ1-2, with unresolved D. Between the trimmed V and J ends, which lost 3 bases and 4 bases, there was a span of 21 bases. Germline V gives CDR1 SEHNR, CDR2 FQNEAQ (reference sequence). The length of the CDR3 is 17 residues. Drawing the rest from reference TRBV7-9 and TRBJ1-2, the complete variable domain is DTGVSQNPRHKITKRGQNVTFRCDPISEHNRLYWYRQTLGQGPEFLTYFQNEAQLEKSRLLSDRFSAERPKGSFSTLEIQRTEQGDSAMYLCASSLGFTAAEGYGYTFGSGTRLTVV.

This chain connects TRBV18 to TRBJ1-1, with 8 bases identical to TRBD1. Per germline, CDR1 KGHSH and CDR2 LQKENI. Germline trimming cut 2 bases from V and 1 base from J; bases unmatched to any gene: 6. The CDR3 is 16 residues long. CDR3 in DNA: TGTGCCAGCTCACCATCCCCCGGACAGGGGAACACTGAAGCTTTCTTT. Its protein product is CASSPSPGQGNTEAFF.

The table lists this clone with a count of one. The chain employs TRBV7-8 and TRBJ2-2; TRBD2 matches at 8 bases. Trimming at V came to 5 bases and at J to 8 bases, leaving 10 bases not matched to a gene. Germline lookup yields CDR1 SGHVS and CDR2 FQNEAQ. This CDR3 has 15 residues. The DNA for the CDR3 is TGTGCCAGCAGCCGGGGGGCGGGAGGTCCAGGGGAGCTGTTTTTT. Its protein product is CASSRGAGGPGELFF.

The V call is TRBV27, the J call TRBJ2-3; tentatively, D is TRBD2 (5 bases). V was clipped by 6 bases and J by 2 bases, with 12 bases between them. The CDR3 totals 14 residues. Germline-derived CDR1 and CDR2 are MNHEY and SMNVEV (reference sequence). The CDR3 nucleotides read TGTGCCAGCAGGTCCCATAGCGACACAGATACGCAGTATTTT. Protein: CASRSHSDTDTQYF.

In nucleotides, the CDR3 is TGTGCCACCATGGCGGACAGGGGAACTTCACCCCTCCACTTT. This codes for CATMADRGTSPLHF. The chain couples TRBV15 to TRBJ1-6; 9 nucleotides line up with TRBD1. The CDR3 contains 14 residues. Trimming removed 7 bases from V and 9 bases from J; junction bases left unmatched: 7. In germline, CDR1 is LNHNV, CDR2 YYDKDF (reference sequence).

V gene TRBV12-5 combines with J gene TRBJ2-5; 7 bases match TRBD1. The germline gives CDR1 LGHNT, CDR2 FRNRAP. With V trimmed by 1 base and J by 5 bases, 10 bases remained unmatched. The CDR3 extends over 16 amino acids. CDR3 in DNA: TGTGCTAGTGGTTTGGGACAACAGGGGCTGGGGGAGACCCAGTACTTC. This translates into CASGLGQQGLGETQYF.

The chain is built from TRBV12-3 or TRBV12-4 and TRBJ2-1; 14 bases are shared with TRBD2. Losses at the gene ends were 8 bases for V and 11 bases for J; bases not matched to a gene: 5. CDR3 length equals 13 residues. For the CDR3, the DNA is TGTGCCAGCGGGACTAGCGGGAGCTATAAGCAGTTCTTC. Amino acid sequence: CASGTSGSYKQFF.

V gene TRBV19 combines with J gene TRBJ1-4, with D possibly matching TRBD1 (5 bases). V was clipped by 10 bases and J by 4 bases, with 19 bases between them. Looked up from germline, CDR1 is LNHDA and CDR2 is SQIVND (reference sequence). The CDR3 is 15 amino acids. In DNA, the CDR3 is TGTGCCACCTCGGAACAGGCGAGGATTAATGAAAAACTGTTTTTT. Its translation: CATSEQARINEKLFF.

The chain uses TRBV4-1 and TRBJ2-7; tentative D call: TRBD1 (6 bases). Trimming removed 5 bases from V and 3 bases from J, with 20 bases in between. The V gene's germline CDR1 is MGHRA and CDR2 YSYEKL. The CDR3 consists of 16 residues. CDR3 bases: TGCGCCAGCAGCGGATCCTCCGGGACAACTAACTACGAGCAGTACTTC. Protein product: CASSGSSGTTNYEQYF.

The V and J genes are TRBV7-2 and TRBJ2-7; 8 nucleotides agree with TRBD1. Germline trimming cut 6 bases from V and 1 base from J; bases unmatched to any gene: 8. The V gene's germline CDR1 is SGHTA and CDR2 FQGNSA. The CDR3 is 15 amino acids. The CDR3 DNA sequence: TGTGCCAGCAGTTCCAGGACAGGGCTTTCCTACGAGCAGTACTTC. Protein product: CASSSRTGLSYEQYF.